This TCR beta chain originates from a study of monozygotic twins with inflammatory bowel disease. Study findings and constraints: By inverse Simpson index, TCRbeta diversity was lower in IBD patients than in healthy co-twins.

The CDR3 extends over 16 amino acids. Per the germline V gene, CDR1 is SGDLS and CDR2 is YYNGEE. TCRdb reanalyzed the 5' RACE reads, giving one entry per CDR3 protein sequence and no DNA. The sample's table shows around 230,000 distinct CDR3 sequences. Comment on this clonotype: Its specificity is unknown.

The gene calls are TRBV9 and TRBJ2-3; TCRdb outputs TRBD1, but without DNA this stays unchecked. Sequenced: blood. The receptor's source is a human donor with ulcerative colitis or Crohn's disease, or a healthy co-twin of an affected twin (not recorded which). The CDR3 protein is CASSPAGQGAYDTQYF.